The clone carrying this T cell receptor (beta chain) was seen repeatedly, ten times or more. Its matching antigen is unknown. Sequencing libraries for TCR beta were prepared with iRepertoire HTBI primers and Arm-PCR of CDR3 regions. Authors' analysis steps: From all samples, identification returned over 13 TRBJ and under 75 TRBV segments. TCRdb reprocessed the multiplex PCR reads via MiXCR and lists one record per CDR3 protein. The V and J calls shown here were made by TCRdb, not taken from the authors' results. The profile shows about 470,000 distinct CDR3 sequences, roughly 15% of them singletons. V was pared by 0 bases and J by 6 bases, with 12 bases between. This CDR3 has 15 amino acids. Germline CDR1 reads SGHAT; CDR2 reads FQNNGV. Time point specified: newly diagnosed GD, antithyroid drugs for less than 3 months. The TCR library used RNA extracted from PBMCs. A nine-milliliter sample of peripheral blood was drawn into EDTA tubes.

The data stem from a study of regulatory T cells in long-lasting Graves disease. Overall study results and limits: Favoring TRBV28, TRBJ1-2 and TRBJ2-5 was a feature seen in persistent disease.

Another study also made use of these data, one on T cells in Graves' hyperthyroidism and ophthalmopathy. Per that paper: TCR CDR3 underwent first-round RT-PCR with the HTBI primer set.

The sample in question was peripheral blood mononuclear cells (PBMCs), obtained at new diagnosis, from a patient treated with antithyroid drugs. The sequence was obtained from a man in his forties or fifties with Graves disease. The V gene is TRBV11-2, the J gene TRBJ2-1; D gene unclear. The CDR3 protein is CASSLDSARPNEQFF. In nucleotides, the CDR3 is TGTGCCAGCAGCTTAGATAGTGCTAGGCCCAATGAGCAGTTCTTC.